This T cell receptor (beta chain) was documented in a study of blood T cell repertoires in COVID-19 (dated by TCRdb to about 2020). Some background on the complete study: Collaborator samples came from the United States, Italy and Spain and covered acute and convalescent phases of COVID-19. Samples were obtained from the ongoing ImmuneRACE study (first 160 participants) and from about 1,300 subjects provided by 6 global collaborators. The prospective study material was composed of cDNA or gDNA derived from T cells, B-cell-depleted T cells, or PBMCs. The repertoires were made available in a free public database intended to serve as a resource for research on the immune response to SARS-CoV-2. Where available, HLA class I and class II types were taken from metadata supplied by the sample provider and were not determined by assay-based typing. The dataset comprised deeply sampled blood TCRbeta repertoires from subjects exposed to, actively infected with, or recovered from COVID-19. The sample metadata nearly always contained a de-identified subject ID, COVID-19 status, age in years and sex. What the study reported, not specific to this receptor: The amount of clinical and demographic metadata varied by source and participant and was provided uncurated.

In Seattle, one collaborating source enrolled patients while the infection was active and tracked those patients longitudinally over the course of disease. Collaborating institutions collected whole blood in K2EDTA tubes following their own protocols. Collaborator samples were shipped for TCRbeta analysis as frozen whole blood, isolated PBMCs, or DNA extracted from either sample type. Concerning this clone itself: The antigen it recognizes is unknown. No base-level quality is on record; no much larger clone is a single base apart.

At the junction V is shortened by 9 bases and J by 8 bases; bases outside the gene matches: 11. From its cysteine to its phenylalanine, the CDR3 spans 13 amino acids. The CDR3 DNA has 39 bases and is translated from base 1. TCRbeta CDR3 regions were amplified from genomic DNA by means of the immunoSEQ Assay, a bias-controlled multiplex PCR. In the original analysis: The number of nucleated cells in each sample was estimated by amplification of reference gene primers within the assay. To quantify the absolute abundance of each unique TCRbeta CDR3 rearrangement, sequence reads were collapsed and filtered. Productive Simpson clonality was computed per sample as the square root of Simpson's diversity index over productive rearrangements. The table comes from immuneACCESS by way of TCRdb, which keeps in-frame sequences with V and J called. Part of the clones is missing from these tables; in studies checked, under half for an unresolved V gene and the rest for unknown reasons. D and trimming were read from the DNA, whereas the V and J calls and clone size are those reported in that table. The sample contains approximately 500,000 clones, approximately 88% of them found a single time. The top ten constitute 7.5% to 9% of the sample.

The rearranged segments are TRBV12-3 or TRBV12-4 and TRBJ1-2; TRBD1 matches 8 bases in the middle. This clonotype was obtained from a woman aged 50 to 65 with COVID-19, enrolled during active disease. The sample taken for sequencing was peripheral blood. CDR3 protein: CASRDRPRGGYTF. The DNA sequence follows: TGTGCCAGTAGGGACAGGCCCAGGGGGGGCTACACCTTC.